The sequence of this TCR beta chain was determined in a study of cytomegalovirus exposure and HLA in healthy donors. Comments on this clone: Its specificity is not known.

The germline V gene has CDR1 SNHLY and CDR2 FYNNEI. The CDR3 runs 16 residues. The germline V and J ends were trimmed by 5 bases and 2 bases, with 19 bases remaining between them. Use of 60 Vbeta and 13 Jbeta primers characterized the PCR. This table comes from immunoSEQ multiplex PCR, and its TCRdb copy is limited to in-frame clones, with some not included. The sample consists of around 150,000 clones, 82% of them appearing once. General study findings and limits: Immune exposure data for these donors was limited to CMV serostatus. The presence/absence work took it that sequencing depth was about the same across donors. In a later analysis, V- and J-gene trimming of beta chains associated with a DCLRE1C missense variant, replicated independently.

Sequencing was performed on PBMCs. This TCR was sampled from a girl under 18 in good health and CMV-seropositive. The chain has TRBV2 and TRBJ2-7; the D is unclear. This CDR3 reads CASSNPGSPTTYEQYF. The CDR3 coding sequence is TGTGCCAGCAGTAACCCCGGGTCCCCAACGACCTACGAGCAGTACTTC.